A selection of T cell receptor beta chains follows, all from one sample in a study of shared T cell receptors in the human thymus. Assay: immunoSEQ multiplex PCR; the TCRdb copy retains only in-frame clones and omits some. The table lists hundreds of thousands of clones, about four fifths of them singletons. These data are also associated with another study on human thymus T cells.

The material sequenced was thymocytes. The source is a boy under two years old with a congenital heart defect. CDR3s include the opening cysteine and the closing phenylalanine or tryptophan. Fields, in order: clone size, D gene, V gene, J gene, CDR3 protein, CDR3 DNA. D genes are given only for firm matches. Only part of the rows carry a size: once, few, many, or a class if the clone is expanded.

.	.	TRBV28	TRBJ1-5	CASRAPGGADFENQPQHF	TGTGCCAGCAGGGCCCCGGGGGGCGCGGATTTCGAGAATCAGCCCCAGCATTTT
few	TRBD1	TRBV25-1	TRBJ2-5	CASSDRGQGETQYF	TGTGCCAGCAGTGACAGGGGGCAGGGAGAGACCCAGTACTTC
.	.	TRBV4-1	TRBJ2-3	CASSQGQFTDTQYF	TGCGCCAGCAGCCAAGGACAGTTCACAGATACGCAGTATTTT
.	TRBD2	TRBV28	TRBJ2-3	CASSLNKWAGEGADTQYF	TGTGCCAGCAGTTTGAATAAGTGGGCGGGAGAGGGTGCAGATACGCAGTATTTT
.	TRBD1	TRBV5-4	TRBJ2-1	CASSDEGGSGHNEQFF	TGTGCCAGCAGCGACGAAGGGGGCTCAGGCCACAATGAGCAGTTCTTC
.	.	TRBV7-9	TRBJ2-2	CASSLGNGTAANTGELFF	TGTGCCAGCAGCTTGGGAAATGGTACAGCGGCGAATACCGGGGAGCTGTTTTTT
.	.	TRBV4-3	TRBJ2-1	CASSQDGWASYNEQFF	TGCGCCAGCAGCCAAGATGGGTGGGCTTCCTACAATGAGCAGTTCTTC
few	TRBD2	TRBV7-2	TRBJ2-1	CAPGGGHEQFF	TGTGCCCCCGGCGGGGGGCACGAGCAGTTCTTC
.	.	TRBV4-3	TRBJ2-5	CASSQERQGGPQETQYF	TGCGCCAGCAGCCAAGAGCGGCAGGGCGGACCCCAAGAGACCCAGTACTTC
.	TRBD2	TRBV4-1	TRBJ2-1	CASSSTPSGPYNEQFF	TGCGCCAGCAGCTCTACTCCTAGCGGACCCTACAATGAGCAGTTCTTC
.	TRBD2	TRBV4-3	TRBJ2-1	CASSQARLAGLSLSSYNEQFF	TGCGCCAGCAGCCAAGCTAGACTAGCGGGACTATCCTTGAGCTCCTACAATGAGCAGTTCTTC
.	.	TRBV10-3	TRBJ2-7	CAISETQTGASYEQYF	TGTGCCATCAGTGAGACACAGACAGGAGCTTCCTACGAGCAGTACTTC
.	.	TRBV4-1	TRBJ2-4	CASSYRSLAKNIQYF	TGCGCCAGCAGCTACAGATCGCTAGCCAAAAACATTCAGTACTTC
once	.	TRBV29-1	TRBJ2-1	CSVGAGWEFF	TGCAGCGTTGGGGCGGGGTGGGAATTCTTC
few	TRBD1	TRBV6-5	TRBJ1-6	CASSPGGIGITPLHF	TGTGCCAGCAGCCCAGGGGGGATAGGGATAACACCCCTCCACTTT